This T cell receptor (beta chain) was retrieved from a study of molecular identifiers for immune sequencing clone quantification. This CDR3 has 11 amino acids. V was trimmed by 4 bases and J by 12 bases, leaving 12 bases between them. From germline, CDR1 is SEHNR and CDR2 FQNEAQ (reference sequence). The table lists this clonotype with many counts. TCRdb called the PCR reads again in MiXCR, with one record for every CDR3 protein. The sample includes over 600,000 distinct CDR3 sequences, about 20% of them seen just once. The sequence came from a human donor in good health. Some libraries in this study had Jurkat cell RNA spiked in. J is TRBJ2-5 and V is TRBV7-9; D is undetermined. Sequenced: naive CD8+ T cells from blood, with Jurkat cell RNA spiked in. Stated subset: FACS-sorted CD8+CD4-CCR7+CD45RA+ naive T cells. The CDR3 loop is CASSSETREYF. As DNA, the CDR3 is TGTGCCAGCAGCTCGGAAACCCGGGAGTACTTC.